This T cell receptor beta chain comes out of a study of technical replicates of blood from several donors. Trimming pared 2 bases from V and 4 bases from J, leaving 11 bases between. The CDR3 length is 14 residues. Germline CDR1 SGHRS, CDR2 YFSETQ. Only in-frame clones appear in the TCRdb table, and some are missing; sequencing was by immunoSEQ multiplex PCR. This sample carries around 67,000 clones, 95% of them seen once, and the ten largest clones take 0.24%. Sequenced sample: T cells isolated from PBMCs. This receptor was obtained from a human donor in good health. The chain is built from TRBV5-1 and TRBJ2-3; the D gene is possibly TRBD2 (5 bases). The CDR3 loop reads CASSFTSSADTQYF. Written as DNA, the CDR3 is TGCGCCAGCAGCTTTACTAGTTCAGCAGATACGCAGTATTTT.